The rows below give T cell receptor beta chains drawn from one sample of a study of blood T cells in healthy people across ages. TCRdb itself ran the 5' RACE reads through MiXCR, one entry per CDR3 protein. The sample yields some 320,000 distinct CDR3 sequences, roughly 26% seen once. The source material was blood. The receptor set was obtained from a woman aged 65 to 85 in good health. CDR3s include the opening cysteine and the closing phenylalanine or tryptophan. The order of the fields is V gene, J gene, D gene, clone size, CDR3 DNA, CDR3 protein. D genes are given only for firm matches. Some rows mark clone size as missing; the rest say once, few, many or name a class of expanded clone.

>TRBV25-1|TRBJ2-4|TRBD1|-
TGTGCCAGCAGTGAAACAGGGGACAAAAACATTCAGTACTTC
CASSETGDKNIQYF
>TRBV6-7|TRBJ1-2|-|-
TGTGCCAGCAGTTACCGGAATCAGCCTACCTATGGCTACACCTTC
CASSYRNQPTYGYTF
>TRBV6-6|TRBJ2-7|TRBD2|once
TGTGCCGGCAGTTACTGGGCGGGAGTCGGGAACGAGCAGTACTTC
CAGSYWAGVGNEQYF
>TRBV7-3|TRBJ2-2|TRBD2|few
TGTGCCAGCAGCTCCACTGGAGCGGGAGGCCGCACCGGGGAGCTGTTTTTT
CASSSTGAGGRTGELFF
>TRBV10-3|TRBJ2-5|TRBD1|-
TGTGCCATCAGTGACACAGGGGGCGGAGAGACCCAGTACTTC
CAISDTGGGETQYF
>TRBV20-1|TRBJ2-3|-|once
TGCAGTGCCGCTCCTGGGGCGGTAGATACGCAGTATTTT
CSAAPGAVDTQYF
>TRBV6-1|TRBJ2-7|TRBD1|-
TGTGCCAGCAGGAAGACAGGGGACTCCTACGAGCAGTACTTC
CASRKTGDSYEQYF
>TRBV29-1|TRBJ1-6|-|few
TGCAGCGTGCGGGACACAGATAATTCACCCCTCCACTTT
CSVRDTDNSPLHF
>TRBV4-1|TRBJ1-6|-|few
TGCGCCAGCAGCCAAGTAGGTTCACCCCTCCACTTT
CASSQVGSPLHF
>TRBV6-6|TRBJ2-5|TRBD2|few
TGTGCCAGCAGTTACAGCAGCGGGAGTCTGGAGACCCAGTACTTC
CASSYSSGSLETQYF
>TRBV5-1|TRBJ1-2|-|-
TGCGCCAGCAGCTTGGGCCAGGCCTCTAACTATGGCTACACCTTC
CASSLGQASNYGYTF
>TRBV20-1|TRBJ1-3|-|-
TGCAGTGCTTCAAGACAGTCTGGAAACACCATATATTTT
CSASRQSGNTIYF
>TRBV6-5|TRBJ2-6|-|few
TGTGCCAGCACAAGCCCAGGGTCTGGGGCCAACGTCCTGACTTTC
CASTSPGSGANVLTF
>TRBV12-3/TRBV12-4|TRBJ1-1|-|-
TGTGCCAGCACCCCCCGTTCGCAGCCTTTGTTCATCTTT
CASTPRSQPLFIF
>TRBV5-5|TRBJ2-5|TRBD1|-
TGTGCCAGCAGCCGCCGGGACAGTCAAGAGACCCAGTACTTC
CASSRRDSQETQYF
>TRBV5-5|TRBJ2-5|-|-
TGTGCCAGCAGCTTGAAGGCCGGACCCGAAGAGACCCAGTACTTC
CASSLKAGPEETQYF
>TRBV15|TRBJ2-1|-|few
TGTGCCACCGGACGAAGATTCGGGACTTCTTTCTCCTACAATGAGCAGTTCTTC
CATGRRFGTSFSYNEQFF
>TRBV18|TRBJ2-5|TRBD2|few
TGTGCCAGCTCCTCGACGACTAGCGCAATAGAGACCCAGTACTTC
CASSSTTSAIETQYF
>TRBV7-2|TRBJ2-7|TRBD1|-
TGTGCCAGCAGCTTACTACAGGGGGACGAGCAGTACTTC
CASSLLQGDEQYF
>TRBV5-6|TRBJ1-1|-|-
TGTGCCAGCAGCTTCGGGCAGGGAGCTTTCTTT
CASSFGQGAFF
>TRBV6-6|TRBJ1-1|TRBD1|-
TGTGCCAGCAGCCAAAGCGGACAGGGGAAGACTGAAGCTTTCTTT
CASSQSGQGKTEAFF
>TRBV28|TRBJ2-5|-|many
TGTGCCAGCAGTGGCCGGGCCCAGTACTTC
CASSGRAQYF
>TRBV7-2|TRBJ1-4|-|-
TGTGCCAGCAGCTCGGGACCGACTAATGAAAAACTGTTTTTT
CASSSGPTNEKLFF
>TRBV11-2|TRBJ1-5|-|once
TGTGCCAGCAGCTTCGGGGCAGGGCCCCATCAGCCCCAGCATTTT
CASSFGAGPHQPQHF
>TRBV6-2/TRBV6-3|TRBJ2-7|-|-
TGTGCCATCGCTGACAGAGCCTACGAGCAGTACTTC
CAIADRAYEQYF
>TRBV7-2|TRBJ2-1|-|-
TGTGCCAGCAGCTTAGGCTGGAACAATGAGCAGTTCTTC
CASSLGWNNEQFF
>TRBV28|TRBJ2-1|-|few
TGTGCCAGCAGTTTAGCCAAGAACAATGAGCAGTTCTTC
CASSLAKNNEQFF